This paragraph covers one T cell receptor beta chain sequence. Trimming shortened V by 1 base and J by 5 bases, and 13 bases separated the two germline ends. CDR3 size: 15 residues. Germline V gene lookup returns CDR1 SGDLS and CDR2 YYNGEE. The data stem from a study of blood T cell repertoires in COVID-19. Sequencing was performed with immunoSEQ multiplex PCR; in TCRdb, only in-frame clones are kept and a portion is missing. The sample carries under 200,000 clones, more than 70% recorded once. The chain couples TRBV9 to TRBJ2-1; possible D gene TRBD2, 6 bases. The source is a man in his 60s who had recovered from COVID-19. Sequencing was carried out using PBMCs or T cells enriched from blood (not recorded which). CDR3 nucleotides: TGTGCCAGCAGCGTAACCAGGGACTTCAACAATGAGCAGTTCTTC. It is translated as CASSVTRDFNNEQFF.